Listed below are T cell receptor beta chains from one sample, sequenced in a study of shared clonotypes between healthy human individuals. Sequencing used immunoSEQ multiplex PCR; TCRdb keeps in-frame clones, though not all of them. The sample shows some 2.3 million clones, 93% of them seen only once. The sequencing sample was made of naive CD4+ T cells from PBMCs. The source of these receptors is a young man in good health. Some clones in this sample may be carry-over from other donors' samples. The CDR3 runs from the conserved cysteine through the conserved F or W. The order of the fields is clone size, V gene, D gene, J gene, CDR3 protein, CDR3 DNA. A D gene is named only where the DNA matches it firmly. Clone size appears in some rows only: once, few, many, or a class for an expanded clone.

>NA|TRBV7-3|TRBD2|TRBJ2-2
CASSLNSGGNTGELFF
TGTGCCAGCAGCTTAAATAGCGGGGGGAACACCGGGGAGCTGTTTTTT
>NA|TRBV7-9|TRBD1|TRBJ2-3
CASSFQGAGTDTQYF
TGTGCCAGCAGCTTCCAGGGGGCCGGGACAGATACGCAGTATTTT
>once|TRBV27|NA|TRBJ1-2
CASSPAPTGGYGYTF
TGTGCCAGCAGTCCCGCTCCAACCGGGGGCTATGGCTACACCTTC
>NA|TRBV25-1|TRBD2|TRBJ2-7
CASSSGTSGPMDEQYF
TGTGCCAGCAGCTCCGGGACTAGCGGCCCAATGGACGAGCAGTACTTC
>NA|TRBV5-1|TRBD1|TRBJ2-1
CASSLMTGGPYNEQFF
TGCGCCAGCAGCTTGATGACAGGGGGCCCGTACAATGAGCAGTTCTTC
>NA|TRBV7-9|TRBD1|TRBJ1-4
CASSLGQALSTNEKLFF
TGTGCCAGCAGCCTCGGACAGGCCCTATCAACTAATGAAAAACTGTTTTTT
>NA|TRBV29-1|NA|TRBJ2-6
CSVKDGANVLTF
TGCAGCGTTAAAGATGGGGCCAACGTCCTGACTTTC
>NA|TRBV4-1|NA|TRBJ2-7
CASSPAGTSRSEQYF
TGCGCCAGCAGCCCTGCCGGGACGTCTCGCTCCGAGCAGTACTTC
>NA|TRBV5-1|NA|TRBJ1-2
CASRSTGSPNYGYTF
TGCGCCAGCAGATCTACAGGGTCCCCTAACTATGGCTACACCTTC
>NA|TRBV6-1|TRBD1|TRBJ2-7
CASSEEVLGQGEVEQYF
TGTGCCAGCAGTGAAGAGGTCCTTGGACAGGGGGAAGTCGAGCAGTACTTC
>NA|TRBV7-8|TRBD2|TRBJ2-1
CASSTRTSGNTNEQFF
TGTGCCAGCAGCACCCGGACTAGCGGAAATACCAATGAGCAGTTCTTC
>NA|TRBV4-2|TRBD2|TRBJ2-1
CASSQTRLAGGHEQFF
TGTGCCAGCAGCCAAACGCGGCTAGCGGGAGGTCATGAGCAGTTCTTC
>NA|TRBV4-2|NA|TRBJ2-4
CASSQDRAVRDIQYF
TGTGCCAGCAGCCAAGATCGGGCCGTACGGGACATTCAGTACTTC
>NA|TRBV7-9|TRBD1|TRBJ1-5
CASSLGQGDSNQPQHF
TGTGCCAGCAGCTTAGGACAGGGGGATAGCAATCAGCCCCAGCATTTT
>NA|TRBV10-3|TRBD2|TRBJ2-3
CAIRGTSGNADTQYF
TGTGCCATCAGGGGGACTAGCGGGAACGCAGATACGCAGTATTTT
>NA|TRBV6-1|NA|TRBJ2-7
CASTTGSSSYEQYF
TGTGCCAGCACCACAGGGTCGTCTTCCTACGAGCAGTACTTC
>NA|TRBV7-3|TRBD2|TRBJ2-1
CASSLLAGGPYNEQFF
TGTGCCAGCAGCCTTTTAGCGGGAGGGCCTTACAATGAGCAGTTCTTC
>NA|TRBV29-1|TRBD1|TRBJ1-4
CSVARDRSTNEKLFF
TGCAGCGTTGCCCGGGACAGATCAACTAATGAAAAACTGTTTTTT
>NA|TRBV5-4|NA|TRBJ2-3
CASSLGGQRSTDTQYF
TGTGCCAGCAGCTTGGGGGGTCAGAGAAGCACAGATACGCAGTATTTT
>once|TRBV5-1|TRBD1|TRBJ1-4
CASSLGQGYEKLFF
TGCGCCAGCAGCCTTGGACAGGGGTATGAAAAACTGTTTTTT
>NA|TRBV6-6|NA|TRBJ2-1
CASSPRGGDYNEQFF
TGTGCCAGCAGTCCTCGGGGCGGGGATTACAATGAGCAGTTCTTC
>NA|TRBV9|NA|TRBJ2-1
CASSVDGISYNEQFF
TGTGCCAGCAGCGTAGACGGGATCTCCTACAATGAGCAGTTCTTC
>once|TRBV5-1|TRBD1|TRBJ1-3
CASSRDRGGNTIYF
TGCGCCAGCAGCCGGGACAGGGGTGGAAACACCATATATTTT
>NA|TRBV6-5|NA|TRBJ2-7
CASSYRQPFGEQYF
TGTGCCAGCAGTTACCGGCAGCCGTTCGGCGAGCAGTACTTC
>NA|TRBV2|TRBD1|TRBJ1-5
CASSGKTGEDQPQHF
TGTGCCAGCAGTGGGAAGACAGGGGAGGATCAGCCCCAGCATTTT
>NA|TRBV7-2|NA|TRBJ1-4
CASSFLGEKLFF
TGTGCCAGCAGCTTCCTGGGGGAAAAACTGTTTTTT
>NA|TRBV7-9|NA|TRBJ1-5
CASTHRERNQPQHF
TGTGCCAGCACCCACAGGGAGCGGAATCAGCCCCAGCATTTT
>NA|TRBV28|NA|TRBJ1-2
CASAPLGVDYGYTF
TGTGCCAGCGCTCCTCTAGGGGTTGACTATGGCTACACCTTC
>NA|TRBV27|NA|TRBJ2-7
CASSERREPAYEQYF
TGTGCCAGCAGTGAACGCCGGGAGCCTGCCTACGAGCAGTACTTC
>NA|TRBV11-2|TRBD1|TRBJ2-1
CASSLMRQGVGEQFF
TGTGCCAGCAGCTTAATGCGACAGGGGGTGGGTGAGCAGTTCTTC
>NA|TRBV7-8|NA|TRBJ2-1
CASSSNLYNEQFF
TGTGCCAGCAGCTCTAACCTATACAATGAGCAGTTCTTC
>NA|TRBV4-1|TRBD2|TRBJ2-1
CASSQPGRGDNEQFF
TGCGCCAGCAGCCAACCAGGGAGGGGAGACAATGAGCAGTTCTTC
>NA|TRBV7-3|NA|TRBJ2-3
CASSILLADTRYF
TGTGCCAGCAGCATCCTACTAGCAGATACGCGGTATTTT
>NA|TRBV5-1|TRBD2|TRBJ2-2
CASRSAGLAGGTGELFF
TGCGCCAGCAGGTCCGCGGGACTAGCGGGGGGCACCGGGGAGCTGTTTTTT
>NA|TRBV30|NA|TRBJ1-5
CAWIFLEGLSNQPQHF
TGTGCCTGGATCTTTCTGGAGGGATTGAGCAATCAGCCCCAGCATTTT
>NA|TRBV6-6|NA|TRBJ2-7
CASKARDYEQYF
TGTGCCAGCAAGGCCAGGGACTACGAGCAGTACTTC
>NA|TRBV15|NA|TRBJ2-7
CATSRDTASYEQYF
TGTGCCACCAGCAGGGACACCGCCTCCTACGAGCAGTACTTC
>NA|TRBV6-1|TRBD2|TRBJ2-3
CASSREREQIDTQYF
TGTGCCAGCAGTCGGGAGCGGGAGCAAATAGATACGCAGTATTTT
>NA|TRBV7-9|NA|TRBJ1-3
CASNERLLSGNTIYF
TGTGCCAGCAACGAACGGCTGCTCTCTGGAAACACCATATATTTT
>NA|TRBV4-3|NA|TRBJ2-7
CASSQEEGLTYEQYF
TGCGCCAGCAGCCAAGAGGAGGGCCTTACCTACGAGCAGTACTTC
>NA|TRBV11-3|NA|TRBJ2-1
CASSLRGAEQFF
TGTGCCAGCAGCTTGAGGGGGGCTGAGCAGTTCTTC
>NA|TRBV7-2|NA|TRBJ2-1
CASSMRALSEQFF
TGTGCCAGCAGCATGAGGGCCCTTTCAGAGCAGTTCTTC
>NA|TRBV7-2|TRBD1|TRBJ1-2
CASRTGQGYGYTF
TGTGCCAGCAGAACGGGACAGGGCTATGGCTACACCTTC